This T cell receptor beta chain was recorded in a study of PD-1 blockade in classical Hodgkin lymphoma (TCRdb year 2020). In the study overall: Nivolumab dosing was 3 mg/kg intravenously every 2 weeks, continuing until either disease progression or unacceptable toxicity. To define a peripheral blood immune signature of response to PD-1 blockade in classical Hodgkin lymphoma, the study combined TCR beta sequencing with CyTOF.

The Qiagen DNeasy kit was used to extract genomic DNA from unsorted PBMCs and from the negatively selected CD4+ and CD8+ fractions. Amplification of TCR beta CDR3 regions was done by immunoSEQ multiplex PCR with primers that anneal to V and J segments. A synthetic immune receptor repertoire was used to minimize amplification bias, and any remaining bias was removed computationally after sequencing. Concerning the study's data processing: Repertoire diversity was quantified as the Shannon entropy index using custom Python scripts. Unsorted, CD4+ and CD8+ repertoires were analyzed separately, except for combined analyses in which CD4+ and CD8+ sequences were merged in silico. Clonal expansion was defined as a frequency increase of at least 2-fold after treatment compared with C1D1, and clones undetected at baseline were assigned a pseudocount of 0.5. Singleton clones were defined as clones with 0 or 1 copy at C1D1, and non-singleton clones were defined as clones with 2 or more copies. Clones expanded in unsorted samples were assigned a CD4+, CD8+ or unknown annotation through matching of protein sequences in sorted samples from the same patient. Wilcoxon tests were applied to paired samples to test diversity changes from C1D1 to C4D1. Sourced from immuneACCESS, this table was stored by TCRdb with only in-frame sequences that have V and J called. A share of the clones is absent; for the studies checked, an unresolved V gene accounts for under half, and the remainder has no known explanation. V and J calls and clone size are given by that table; D and trimming were obtained from the DNA. Counted in this sample were under 60,000 clones; around two thirds of them appeared once. The top ten clones comprise approximately 15% of the sample.

The time point label for this specimen denotes: cycle 2 day 1 (C2D1) of nivolumab. Relapse after autologous stem cell transplantation had occurred in all trial patients, and cohorts A, B and C were distinguished by prior brentuximab vedotin exposure. The trial cohort was composed of 55 to 65 patients with relapsed/refractory classical Hodgkin lymphoma, for whom complete response, partial response or progressive disease was recorded as best overall response. In the multi-cohort phase II CheckMate 205 trial, trial patients received single-agent nivolumab. An independent review committee assessed best overall response by applying the 2007 International Working Group response criteria. PBMCs from the trial were collected at three points: immediately before nivolumab initiation (C1D1), and during therapy at cycle 2 day 1 and cycle 4 day 1. Peripheral blood was collected in 8 mL Vacutainer Cell Preparation Tubes, from which PBMCs were isolated by centrifugation and then cryopreserved.

With regard to this clone: It has no known antigen specificity. Base qualities are missing; no much larger clone stands one base away.

CDR1 and CDR2 are read off the germline V gene as MNHEY and SVGAGI. Its CDR3 holds 12 amino acids, cysteine through phenylalanine. Of the read, only the CDR3 DNA is kept; its 36 bases are in frame from base 1. The junction shows trimming of 6 bases on V and 4 bases on J, plus 9 bases between the germline ends. Beyond this particular receptor, the publication reports: Lower diversity was seen in patients whose nivolumab began less than 1 year after ASCT, and these patients were left out of later analyses so that immune reconstitution would not confound the results. CD4+ but not CD8+ TCR diversity rose significantly by C4D1 (p=0.0027 vs p=0.16), most apparent in complete responders (p=0.02). Baseline TCR diversity was reported to be lower in newly diagnosed patients than in healthy donors, and even lower in relapsed/refractory patients. Among trial patients, those achieving complete response had baseline diversity similar to that of newly diagnosed patients, while diversity was significantly lower in partial responders and progressors. The study covered only a single clinical trial cohort, and the causes of the repertoire differences, possibly disease activity or prior therapy, were still not defined.

This clonotype was sampled from a human donor with classical Hodgkin lymphoma. This receptor chain uses TRBV6-5 and TRBJ2-5; the best D guess is TRBD2, with 5 bases matching. This material consisted of peripheral blood mononuclear cells (PBMCs), taken before the second cycle of nivolumab. The DNA sequence reads TGTGCCAGCAGGCGGGCTTCAGAGACCCAGTACTTC. This yields the protein CASRRASETQYF.